The entry that follows covers one TCR beta chain sequence. This sample stems from a study of blood T cell repertoires in COVID-19. Overall study: PBMCs, B-cell-depleted T cells, or T cells were the source of the cDNA or gDNA that made up the material.

Sequencing was performed with immunoSEQ multiplex PCR; in TCRdb, only in-frame clones are kept and a portion is missing. The data contain around 260,000 clones, about 85% of them singletons. V lost 0 bases, J lost 0 bases, and 13 bases lay in between. Germline V gives CDR1 SGDLS, CDR2 YYNGEE. The CDR3 has 16 amino acids. Sequenced: peripheral blood. The chain is built from TRBV9 and TRBJ2-7; D not resolved. The clonotype was recovered from a human donor in a cohort sampled during active COVID-19. In DNA form, the CDR3 reads TGTGCCAGCAGCGTAGCCCCGGGTACCTCCTCCTACGAGCAGTACTTC. Translation: CASSVAPGTSSYEQYF. Full variable domain (rest looked up from reference TRBV9 and TRBJ2-7): DSGVTQTPKHLITATGQRVTLRCSPRSGDLSVYWYQQSLDQGLQFLIQYYNGEERAKGNILERFSAQQFPDLHSELNLSSLELGDSALYFCASSVAPGTSSYEQYFGPGTRLTVT.